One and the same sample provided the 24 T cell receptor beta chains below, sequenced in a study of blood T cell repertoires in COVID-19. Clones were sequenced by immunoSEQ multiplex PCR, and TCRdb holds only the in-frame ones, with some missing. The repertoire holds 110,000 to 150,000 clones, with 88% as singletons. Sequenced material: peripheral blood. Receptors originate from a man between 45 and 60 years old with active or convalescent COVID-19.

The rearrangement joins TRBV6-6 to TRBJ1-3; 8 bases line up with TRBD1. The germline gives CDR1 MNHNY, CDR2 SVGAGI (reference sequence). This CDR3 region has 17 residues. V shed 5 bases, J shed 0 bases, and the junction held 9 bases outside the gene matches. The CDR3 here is CASSRPGQAFSGNTIYF. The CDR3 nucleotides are TGTGCCAGCAGTCGCCCGGGACAGGCCTTCTCTGGAAACACCATATATTTT.

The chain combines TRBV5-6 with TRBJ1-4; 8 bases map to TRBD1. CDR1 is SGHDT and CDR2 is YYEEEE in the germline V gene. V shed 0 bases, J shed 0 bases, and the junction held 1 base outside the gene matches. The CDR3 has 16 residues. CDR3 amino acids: CASSLATGATNEKLFF. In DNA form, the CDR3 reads TGTGCCAGCAGCTTGGCGACAGGGGCAACTAATGAAAAACTGTTTTTT.

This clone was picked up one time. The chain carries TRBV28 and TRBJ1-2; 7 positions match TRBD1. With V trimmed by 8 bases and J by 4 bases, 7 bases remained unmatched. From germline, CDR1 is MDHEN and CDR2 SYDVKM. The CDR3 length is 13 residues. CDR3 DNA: TGTGCCAGCCTCCTCGGGACAGCCTATGGCTACACCTTC. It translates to CASLLGTAYGYTF.

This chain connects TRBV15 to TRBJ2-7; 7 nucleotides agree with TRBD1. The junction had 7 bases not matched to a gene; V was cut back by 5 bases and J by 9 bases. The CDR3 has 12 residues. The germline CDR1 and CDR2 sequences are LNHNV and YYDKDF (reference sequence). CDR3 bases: TGTGCCACCAGCCGAACAGGGGAAGTGCAGTACTTC. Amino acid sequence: CATSRTGEVQYF.

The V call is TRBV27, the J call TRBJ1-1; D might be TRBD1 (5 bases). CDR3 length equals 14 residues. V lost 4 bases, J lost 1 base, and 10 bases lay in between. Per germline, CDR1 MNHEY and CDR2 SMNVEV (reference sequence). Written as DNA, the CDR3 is TGTGCCAGCAGTTCGGGACTGAGGAACACTGAAGCTTTCTTT. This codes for CASSSGLRNTEAFF.

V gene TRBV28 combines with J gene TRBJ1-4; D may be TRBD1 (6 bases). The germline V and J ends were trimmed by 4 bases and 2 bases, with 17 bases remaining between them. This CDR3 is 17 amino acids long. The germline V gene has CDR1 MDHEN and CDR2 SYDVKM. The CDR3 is CASSSPSRGGTNEKLFF. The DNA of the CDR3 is TGTGCCAGCAGTTCTCCCTCGAGGGGGGGTACTAATGAAAAACTGTTTTTT.

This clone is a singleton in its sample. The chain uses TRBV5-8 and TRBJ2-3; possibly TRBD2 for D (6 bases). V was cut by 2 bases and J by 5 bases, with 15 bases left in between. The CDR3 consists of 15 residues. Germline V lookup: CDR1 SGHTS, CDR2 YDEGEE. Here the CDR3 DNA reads TGTGCCAGCAGCTTCAGAGGGGACTTAGTAGATACGCAGTATTTT. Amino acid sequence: CASSFRGDLVDTQYF.

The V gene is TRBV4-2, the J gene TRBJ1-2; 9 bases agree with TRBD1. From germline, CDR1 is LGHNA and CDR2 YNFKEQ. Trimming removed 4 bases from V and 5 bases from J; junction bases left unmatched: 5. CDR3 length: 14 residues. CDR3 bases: TGTGCCAGCAGCCCGGGACAGGGAGTATATGGCTACACCTTC. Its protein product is CASSPGQGVYGYTF.

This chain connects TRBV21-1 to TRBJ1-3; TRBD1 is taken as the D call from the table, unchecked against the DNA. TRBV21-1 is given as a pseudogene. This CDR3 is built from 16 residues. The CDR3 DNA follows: TGTGCCAGCAGCAATTTTTACAGGGGTTCAGGAAACACCATATATTTT. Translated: CASSNFYRGSGNTIYF.

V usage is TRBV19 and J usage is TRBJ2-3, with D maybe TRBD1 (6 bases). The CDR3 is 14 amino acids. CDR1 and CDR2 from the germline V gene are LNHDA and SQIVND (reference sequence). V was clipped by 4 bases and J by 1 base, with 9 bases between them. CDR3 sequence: CASSNRAGTDTQYF. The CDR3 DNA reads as TGTGCCAGTAGTAACAGGGCTGGCACAGATACGCAGTATTTT.

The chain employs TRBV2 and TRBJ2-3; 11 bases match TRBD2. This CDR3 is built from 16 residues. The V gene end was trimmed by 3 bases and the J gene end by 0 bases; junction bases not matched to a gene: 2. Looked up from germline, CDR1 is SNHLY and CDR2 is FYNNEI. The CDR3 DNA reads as TGTGCCAGCAGTGACCGACTAGCGGGGAGCACAGATACGCAGTATTTT. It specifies CASSDRLAGSTDTQYF.

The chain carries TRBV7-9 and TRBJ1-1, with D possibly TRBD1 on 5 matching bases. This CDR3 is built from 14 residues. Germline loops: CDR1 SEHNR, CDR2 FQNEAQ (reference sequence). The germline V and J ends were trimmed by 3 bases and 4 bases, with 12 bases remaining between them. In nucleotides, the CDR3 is TGTGCCAGCAGCTTCTCTAGCGGGGGCACTGAAGCTTTCTTT. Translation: CASSFSSGGTEAFF. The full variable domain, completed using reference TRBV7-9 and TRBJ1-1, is DTGVSQNPRHKITKRGQNVTFRCDPISEHNRLYWYRQTLGQGPEFLTYFQNEAQLEKSRLLSDRFSAERPKGSFSTLEIQRTEQGDSAMYLCASSFSSGGTEAFFGQGTRLTVV.

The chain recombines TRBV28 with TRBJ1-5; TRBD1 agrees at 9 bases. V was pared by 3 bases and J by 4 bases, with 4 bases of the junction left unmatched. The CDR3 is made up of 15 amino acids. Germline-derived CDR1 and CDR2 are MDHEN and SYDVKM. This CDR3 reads CASSLEGTGNQPQHF. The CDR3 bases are TGTGCCAGCAGTTTGGAGGGGACAGGGAATCAGCCCCAGCATTTT. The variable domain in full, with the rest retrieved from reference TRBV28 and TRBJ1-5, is DVKVTQSSRYLVKRTGEKVFLECVQDMDHENMFWYRQDPGLGLRLIYFSYDVKMKEKGDIPEGYSVSREKKERFSLILESASTNQTSMYLCASSLEGTGNQPQHFGDGTRLSIL.

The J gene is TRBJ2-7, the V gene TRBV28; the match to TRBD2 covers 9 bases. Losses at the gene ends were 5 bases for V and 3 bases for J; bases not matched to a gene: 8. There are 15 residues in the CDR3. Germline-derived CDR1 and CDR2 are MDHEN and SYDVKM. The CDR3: CASSRSGSINYEQYF. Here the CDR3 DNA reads TGTGCCAGCAGTCGTAGCGGGAGCATCAACTACGAGCAGTACTTC.

CDR3 sequence (DNA): TGTGCCTCTCGCGCAGGAAGCTCCTATAATTCACCCCTCCACTTT. This gives the protein CASRAGSSYNSPLHF. The chain uses TRBV30 and TRBJ1-6; D gene ambiguous. CDR3 length: 15 residues. The V gene lost 7 bases and the J gene lost 0 bases, with 13 bases spanning the gap. Germline V gives CDR1 GTSNPN, CDR2 SVGIG (reference sequence).

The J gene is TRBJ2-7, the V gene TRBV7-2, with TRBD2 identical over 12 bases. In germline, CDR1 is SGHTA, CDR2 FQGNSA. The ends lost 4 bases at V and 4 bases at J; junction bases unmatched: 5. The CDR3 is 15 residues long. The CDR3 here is CASSSLAGGRYEQYF. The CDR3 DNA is TGTGCCAGCAGCTCACTAGCGGGAGGAAGGTACGAGCAGTACTTC.

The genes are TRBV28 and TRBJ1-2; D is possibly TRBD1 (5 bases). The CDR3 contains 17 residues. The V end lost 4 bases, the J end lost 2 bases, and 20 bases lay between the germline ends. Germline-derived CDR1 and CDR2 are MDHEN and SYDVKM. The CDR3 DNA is TGTGCCAGCAGTTCTCACTCCAGACAGACCCCAAACTATGGCTACACCTTC. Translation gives CASSSHSRQTPNYGYTF.

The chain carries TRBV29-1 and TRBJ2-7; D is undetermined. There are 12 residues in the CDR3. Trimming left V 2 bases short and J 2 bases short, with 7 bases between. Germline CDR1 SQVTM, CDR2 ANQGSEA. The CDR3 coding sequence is TGCAGCGTTGAACTCGGAGCCTACGAGCAGTACTTC. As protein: CSVELGAYEQYF.

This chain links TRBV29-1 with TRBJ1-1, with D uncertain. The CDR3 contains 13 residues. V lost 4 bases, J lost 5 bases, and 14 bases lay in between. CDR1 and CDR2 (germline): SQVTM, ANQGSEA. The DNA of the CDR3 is TGCAGCGTTGGATCGGGGAGGCGGACTGAAGCTTTCTTT. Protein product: CSVGSGRRTEAFF. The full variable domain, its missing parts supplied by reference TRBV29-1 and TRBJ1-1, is SAVISQKPSRDICQRGTSLTIQCQVDSQVTMMFWYRQQPGQSLTLIATANQGSEATYESGFVIDKFPISRPNLTFSTLTVSNMSPEDSSIYLCSVGSGRRTEAFFGQGTRLTVV.

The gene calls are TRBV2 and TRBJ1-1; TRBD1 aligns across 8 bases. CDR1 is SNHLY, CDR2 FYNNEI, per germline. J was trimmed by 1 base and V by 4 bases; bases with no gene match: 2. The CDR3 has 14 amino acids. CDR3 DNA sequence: TGTGCCAGCAGTGGACAGGGGACGAACACTGAAGCTTTCTTT. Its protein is CASSGQGTNTEAFF.

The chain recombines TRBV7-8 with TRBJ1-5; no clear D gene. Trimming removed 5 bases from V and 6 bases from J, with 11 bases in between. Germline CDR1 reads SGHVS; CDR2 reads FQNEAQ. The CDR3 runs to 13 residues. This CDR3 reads CASSLARGQPQHF. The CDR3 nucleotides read TGTGCCAGCAGCCTCGCCCGAGGTCAGCCCCAGCATTTT.

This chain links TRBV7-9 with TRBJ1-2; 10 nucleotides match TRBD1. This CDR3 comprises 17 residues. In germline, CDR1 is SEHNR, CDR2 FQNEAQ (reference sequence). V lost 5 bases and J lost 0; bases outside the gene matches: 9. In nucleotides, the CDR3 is TGTGCCAGCAGCAATACCGGGACAGGGGTATCTAACTATGGCTACACCTTC. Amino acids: CASSNTGTGVSNYGYTF.

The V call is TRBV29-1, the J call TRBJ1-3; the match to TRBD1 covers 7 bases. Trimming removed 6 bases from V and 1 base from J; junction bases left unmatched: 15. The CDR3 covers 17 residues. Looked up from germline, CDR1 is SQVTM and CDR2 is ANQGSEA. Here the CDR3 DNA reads TGCAGCGTCGGGGGGGCTCGACAGGGAAGGTCTGGAAACACCATATATTTT. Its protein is CSVGGARQGRSGNTIYF.

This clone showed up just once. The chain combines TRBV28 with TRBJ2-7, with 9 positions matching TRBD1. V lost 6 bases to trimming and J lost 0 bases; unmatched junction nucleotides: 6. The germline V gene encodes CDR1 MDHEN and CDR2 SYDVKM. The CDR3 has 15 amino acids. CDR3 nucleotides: TGTGCCAGCAGACGACAGGGGGTCGGCTCCTACGAGCAGTACTTC. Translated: CASRRQGVGSYEQYF.